This T cell receptor beta chain stems from a study of beta chain features in type 1 diabetes. The isolated RNA, all of it, was reverse transcribed, so expressed TCRB transcripts were what got sequenced. Here immunoSEQ multiplex PCR was the method, and the copy in TCRdb shows in-frame clones only, minus some. The data show 300,000 to 400,000 clones, roughly an eighth seen once. Points from the study as a whole: When VDJ junctions were examined, type 1 diabetes patients showed fewer insertions and more deletions.

In this sample, this clone turned up a few times. Its antigen is still unknown. With 7 bases removed from V and 4 bases from J, the gap between germline ends came to 13 bases. Per the germline V gene, CDR1 is SGHTA and CDR2 is FQGNSA. The CDR3 is made up of 13 amino acids. Sequencing used naive CD4+ T cells from blood. The rearrangement uses TRBV7-2 and TRBJ2-5, with D maybe TRBD2 (6 bases). The TCR originated in a man in his late teens or twenties in good health. The DNA for the CDR3 is TGTGCCAGCACCCTTAGGCGGGGAGAGACCCAGTACTTC. It is translated as CASTLRRGETQYF.